This TCR beta chain was sequenced for a study of OX40 agonist ivuxolimab in advanced cancers. Across the whole study: Eligibility rules accepted prior anti-PD-1, anti-PD-L1 or anti-CTLA-4 therapy, and around 38% had some.

Generated by immunoSEQ multiplex PCR, the TCRdb table keeps only in-frame clones and is missing some. Of about 69,000 clones in the sample, 80% to 90% were seen once. This material consisted of CD4+ or CD8+ T cells sorted from blood, taken in a trial of the OX40 agonist ivuxolimab. The receptor's source is an adult with an advanced solid tumor such as melanoma, head and neck, liver or kidney cancer.

The CDR3 loop is CASSRYRGGYGYTF. CDR3 DNA sequence: TGCGCCAGCAGCCGGTACAGGGGCGGGTATGGCTACACCTTC. The rearrangement links TRBV4-3 to TRBJ1-2; 7 bases align to TRBD1. The V gene's germline CDR1 is LGHNA and CDR2 YSLEER. With 4 bases clipped from V and 5 bases from J, the junction kept 7 bases outside the gene matches. The CDR3 has 14 residues.